Shown below are 27 T cell receptor beta chains from a single sample sequenced in a study of blood T cell repertoires in COVID-19. This table comes from immunoSEQ multiplex PCR, and its TCRdb copy is limited to in-frame clones, with some not included. The sample shows about 190,000 clones, roughly 80% of them seen only once. The material sequenced was peripheral blood. Receptors originate from a human donor in a cohort sampled during active COVID-19.

The chain carries TRBV19 and TRBJ1-1; 8 nucleotides align to TRBD1. Germline-derived CDR1 and CDR2 are LNHDA and SQIVND (reference sequence). This CDR3 region has 14 residues. V was clipped by 7 bases and J by 2 bases; unmatched bases: 6. The DNA for the CDR3 is TGTGCCAGTACCAAGACAGGGGTCAACACTGAAGCTTTCTTT. Translated, it gives CASTKTGVNTEAFF.

The rearrangement links TRBV5-1 to TRBJ1-2; tentative D call: TRBD1 (5 bases). Germline CDR1 is SGHRS and CDR2 is YFSETQ. CDR3 length: 13 amino acids. V was pared by 5 bases and J by 5 bases, with 13 bases between. The CDR3, as DNA: TGCGCCAGCAGGTCGGAGGGGCGATATGGCTACACCTTC. It encodes CASRSEGRYGYTF.

The rearrangement uses TRBV5-1 and TRBJ2-1; unclear D gene. Germline CDR1 is SGHRS and CDR2 is YFSETQ. The CDR3 runs 11 residues. V was clipped by 1 base and J by 8 bases, with 4 bases between them. The CDR3 DNA is TGCGCCAGCAGCTTGAGCGATGAGCAGTTCTTC. It yields the protein CASSLSDEQFF.

CDR3 region: CASSLSGDRKAFF. In DNA form, the CDR3 reads TGTGCCAGCAGTTTGAGCGGGGACAGGAAAGCTTTCTTT. The chain is built from TRBV28 and TRBJ1-1; 8 bases map to TRBD1. This CDR3 region has 13 residues. Germline V gene data show CDR1 as MDHEN and CDR2 as SYDVKM. J was trimmed by 9 bases and V by 3 bases; bases with no gene match: 6.

The chain recombines TRBV18 with TRBJ1-3, with a weak D call TRBD1 (5 bases). Trimming left V 2 bases short and J 0 bases short, with 20 bases between. The CDR3 runs to 19 residues. Germline V CDR1 and CDR2: KGHSH, LQKENI. CDR3 sequence reads: CASSPLLTVEIFSGNTIYF. CDR3 nucleotides: TGTGCCAGCTCACCATTACTGACAGTCGAGATCTTCTCTGGAAACACCATATATTTT. The whole variable domain, remainder taken from reference TRBV18 and TRBJ1-3, is NAGVMQNPRHLVRRRGQEARLRCSPMKGHSHVYWYRQLPEEGLKFMVYLQKENIIDESGMPKERFSAEFPKEGPSILRIQQVVRGDSAAYFCASSPLLTVEIFSGNTIYFGEGSWLTVV.

The CDR3 DNA reads TGCAGCGTTGAATTTCTAGCGGGGGCCTACAATGAGCAGTTCTTC. As protein: CSVEFLAGAYNEQFF. V and J are TRBV29-1 and TRBJ2-1, with 10 bases matching TRBD2. Germline V lookup: CDR1 SQVTM, CDR2 ANQGSEA. The J segment lost 2 bases and the V segment lost 2 bases, leaving 3 bases of the junction unmatched. This CDR3 is 15 amino acids long.

The chain links TRBV28 to TRBJ2-3; a possible D gene is TRBD2 (5 bases). CDR1 MDHEN and CDR2 SYDVKM come from the germline V gene. This CDR3 contains 14 residues. Trimming removed 5 bases from V and 4 bases from J, with 13 bases in between. The CDR3 DNA follows: TGTGCCAGCAGTCCTACTGGACTCCCAGATACGCAGTATTTT. This encodes CASSPTGLPDTQYF.

CDR3 sequence (DNA): TGCGCCAGCAGCCAAGTCCCGGGAAATTACGATCAGCCCCAGCATTTT. It is translated as CASSQVPGNYDQPQHF. This chain links TRBV4-1 with TRBJ1-5; no reliable D call. The germline gives CDR1 MGHRA, CDR2 YSYEKL. CDR3 length: 16 amino acids. Trimming took 1 base from V and 5 from J, leaving 15 bases between them.

This clone was observed a few times. Here the CDR3 reads CAIRSQGAAYNEQFF. In nucleotides, the CDR3 is TGTGCCATCAGGTCCCAGGGGGCAGCATACAATGAGCAGTTCTTC. The chain joins TRBV10-3 to TRBJ2-1; TRBD1 agrees at 8 bases. V shed 6 bases, J shed 4 bases, and the junction held 8 bases outside the gene matches. CDR1 ENHRY and CDR2 SYGVKD come from the germline V gene. The CDR3 contains 15 residues.

The V call is TRBV20-1, the J call TRBJ1-1, with unresolved D. The germline V gene has CDR1 DFQATT and CDR2 SNEGSKA (reference sequence). CDR3 length: 15 residues. Between the trimmed V and J ends, which lost 3 bases and 4 bases, there was a span of 18 bases. The CDR3 spells CSASEPMGPGTEAFF. In nucleotides, the CDR3 is TGCAGTGCTAGTGAACCGATGGGTCCGGGCACTGAAGCTTTCTTT.

This rearrangement joins TRBV6-5 to TRBJ2-5; D is possibly TRBD2 (6 bases). The germline V and J ends were trimmed by 5 bases and 7 bases, with 17 bases remaining between them. The CDR3 runs 14 residues. Germline values: CDR1 MNHEY, CDR2 SVGAGI. As DNA, the CDR3 is TGTGCCAGCAGTCCACCGGGGTTGGGGGGGACCCAGTACTTC. It is translated as CASSPPGLGGTQYF.

The chain joins TRBV7-9 to TRBJ1-6; D gene uncertain. V dropped 4 bases and J dropped 6 bases, with 4 bases sitting between them. This CDR3 contains 12 residues. Germline CDR1 is SEHNR and CDR2 is FQNEAQ (reference sequence). The CDR3 region has the DNA TGTGCCAGCAGCTACATTAATTCACCCCTCCACTTT. As protein: CASSYINSPLHF.

J is TRBJ2-1 and V is TRBV18; TRBD2 matches at 10 bases. Germline lookup yields CDR1 KGHSH and CDR2 LQKENI. The CDR3 length is 16 residues. Trimming removed 0 bases from V and 7 bases from J; junction bases left unmatched: 6. CDR3 protein: CASSPPKRGGNNEQFF. The CDR3 DNA reads as TGTGCCAGCTCACCACCGAAGCGGGGGGGGAATAATGAGCAGTTCTTC. Full variable domain (missing parts from reference TRBV18 and TRBJ2-1): NAGVMQNPRHLVRRRGQEARLRCSPMKGHSHVYWYRQLPEEGLKFMVYLQKENIIDESGMPKERFSAEFPKEGPSILRIQQVVRGDSAAYFCASSPPKRGGNNEQFFGPGTRLTVL.

This clone was observed at least ten times. V and J are TRBV2 and TRBJ1-2, with D unresolved. CDR1 and CDR2 from the germline V gene are SNHLY and FYNNEI. V lost 7 bases and J 8 bases, leaving 20 bases between the germline ends. The CDR3 loop spans 14 amino acids. CDR3 nucleotide sequence: TGTGCCAGCACCCCGACCGGCAGGTTTTACGGCTACACCTTC. Translation: CASTPTGRFYGYTF.

Worth noting for this clone: Within the sample, other DNA sequences also encode this same CDR3. The chain has TRBV5-1 and TRBJ1-1; 10 positions match TRBD1. The germline CDR1 and CDR2 sequences are SGHRS and YFSETQ. The CDR3 has 14 amino acids. The junction had 1 base not matched to a gene; V was cut back by 4 bases and J by 1 base. As DNA, the CDR3 is TGCGCCAGCAGCGGACAGGGGGGGAACACTGAAGCTTTCTTT. Translation gives CASSGQGGNTEAFF.

V and J are TRBV5-1 and TRBJ2-1; 8 bases map to TRBD1. This CDR3 spans 16 amino acids. V lost 1 base to trimming and J lost 7 bases; unmatched junction nucleotides: 10. Germline CDR1 is SGHRS and CDR2 is YFSETQ. The CDR3 DNA follows: TGCGCCAGCAGCTTGCCCGGACAGGGAGTTGGAAATGAGCAGTTCTTC. Its protein product is CASSLPGQGVGNEQFF.

Turning to this clone: This CDR3 is also generated by other DNA sequences in the sample. This sequence joins TRBV5-1 and TRBJ1-6; TRBD1 agrees at 7 bases. Per germline, CDR1 SGHRS and CDR2 YFSETQ. The junction had 7 bases not matched to a gene; V was cut back by 5 bases and J by 8 bases. This CDR3 has 14 amino acids. The CDR3 spells CASSLDREDSPLHF. In nucleotides, the CDR3 is TGCGCCAGCAGTCTCGACAGGGAGGATTCACCCCTCCACTTT.

The chain is built from TRBV7-2 and TRBJ2-1; D gene unclear. CDR1 and CDR2 (germline): SGHTA, FQGNSA. This CDR3 is built from 13 residues. V was shortened by 2 bases and J by 5 bases, with 7 bases between the two germline ends. CDR3 loop: CASSLNRNNEQFF. The DNA for the CDR3 is TGTGCCAGCAGCTTAAACAGAAACAATGAGCAGTTCTTC.

The chain has TRBV14 and TRBJ2-3; D perhaps matches TRBD2 (5 bases). This CDR3 is 15 amino acids long. Trimming cost V 1 base and J 4 bases, with 12 bases left between them. Germline-derived CDR1 and CDR2 are SGHDN and FVKESK. This CDR3 reads CASSQGTSPSDTQYF. The CDR3 nucleotides are TGTGCCAGCAGCCAAGGGACTTCCCCGTCAGATACGCAGTATTTT.

This chain links TRBV6-5 with TRBJ1-6; 11 nucleotides agree with TRBD1. The germline V gene has CDR1 MNHEY and CDR2 SVGAGI. Unmatched junction bases numbered 2, after V lost 0 bases and J lost 13 bases. This CDR3 region has 14 residues. The chain's CDR3 is CASSYSGTGGPLHF. CDR3 DNA sequence: TGTGCCAGCAGTTACTCCGGGACAGGGGGGCCCCTCCACTTT.

The sample holds many counts of this clone. The chain joins TRBV5-1 to TRBJ1-6, with D possibly TRBD1 on 6 matching bases. This CDR3 is 14 amino acids long. V was trimmed by 3 bases and J by 6 bases, leaving 10 bases between them. In germline, CDR1 is SGHRS, CDR2 YFSETQ. The CDR3 loop is CASSSQGSNSPLHF. In nucleotides, the CDR3 is TGCGCCAGCAGCTCACAGGGTTCTAATTCACCCCTCCACTTT.

The CDR3 region is CASSFGGWTEAFF. Written as DNA, the CDR3 is TGCGCCAGCAGCTTCGGGGGATGGACTGAAGCTTTCTTT. The rearrangement links TRBV5-1 to TRBJ1-1; D possibly corresponds to TRBD1 (5 bases). This CDR3 has 13 amino acids. V shed 2 bases and J shed 5 bases, with 10 bases lying between them. Per germline, CDR1 SGHRS and CDR2 YFSETQ.

The chain is built from TRBV4-1 and TRBJ1-2; no firm D call. Germline V lookup: CDR1 MGHRA, CDR2 YSYEKL. V was trimmed by 0 bases and J by 4 bases, leaving 9 bases between them. The length of the CDR3 is 14 residues. The CDR3 region has the DNA TGCGCCAGCAGCCAAGATGCGACGGGCTATGGCTACACCTTC. Its translation is CASSQDATGYGYTF.

J is TRBJ2-1 and V is TRBV2; 7 nucleotides match TRBD2. Unmatched junction bases numbered 1, after V lost 4 bases and J lost 4 bases. From germline, CDR1 is SNHLY and CDR2 FYNNEI. The CDR3 is 13 residues long. CDR3 region: CASSGGSYNEQFF. In nucleotides, the CDR3 is TGTGCCAGCAGTGGCGGGAGTTACAATGAGCAGTTCTTC.

The chain recombines TRBV24-1 with TRBJ1-3; 12 nucleotides line up with TRBD1. Germline lookup yields CDR1 KGHDR and CDR2 SFDVKD. The V segment lost 9 bases and the J segment 4 bases; nucleotides outside the gene matches: 6. The CDR3 totals 15 residues. In DNA form, the CDR3 reads TGTGCCACCGAGGGACAGGGGGCGCGCGGAAACACCATATATTTT. Its protein is CATEGQGARGNTIYF.

This chain uses TRBV28 with TRBJ2-7; the D is unclear. The V gene lost 1 base and the J gene lost 3 bases, with 13 bases spanning the gap. The CDR3 is 15 residues long. CDR1 is MDHEN, CDR2 SYDVKM, per germline. In DNA, the CDR3 is TGTGCCAGCAGTTTATTGGCAGTTGAAATCTACGAGCAGTACTTC. Encoded protein: CASSLLAVEIYEQYF. Complete variable domain (other parts from reference TRBV28 and TRBJ2-7): DVKVTQSSRYLVKRTGEKVFLECVQDMDHENMFWYRQDPGLGLRLIYFSYDVKMKEKGDIPEGYSVSREKKERFSLILESASTNQTSMYLCASSLLAVEIYEQYFGPGTRLTVT.

V is TRBV27 and J is TRBJ2-3; 9 bases are a match to TRBD1. The CDR3 extends over 15 amino acids. V trimming: 1 base; J trimming: 3 bases; junction bases outside the gene matches: 2. From germline, CDR1 is MNHEY and CDR2 SMNVEV (reference sequence). The CDR3 reads CASSLYRGLTDTQYF. CDR3 in DNA: TGTGCCAGCAGTTTATACAGGGGGCTGACAGATACGCAGTATTTT.